This TCR beta chain stems from a study of cytomegalovirus exposure and HLA in healthy donors. V lost 4 bases and J lost 1, with 10 bases in between. CDR1 and CDR2 (germline): SQVTM, ANQGSEA. The CDR3 sequence is 13 residues long. The donors comprised healthy bone marrow donors. Whole-study results and caveats: Later analysis placed DRB1 highest and HLA-C lowest in TCR association rates, which differed by HLA locus. In a later analysis, donors in an Asian-associated ancestry cluster reportedly had fewer N-insertions in productive TCRs than the cohort mean.

In the PCR, 60 Vbeta and 13 Jbeta primers were used. The method was immunoSEQ multiplex PCR; TCRdb's version includes in-frame clones alone and lacks a portion of them. The sample has about 64,000 clones, approximately 83% seen once. Of note for this clone: Its target is not known.

The TCR sequence derives from a female donor in good health and CMV-seronegative. Material for sequencing was PBMCs. The chain combines TRBV29-1 with TRBJ1-1; D not certain. CDR3: CSVVVTGNTEAFF. The CDR3 nucleotides read TGCAGCGTTGTTGTAACGGGGAACACTGAAGCTTTCTTT.